This paragraph covers one T cell receptor beta chain sequence. What it recognizes is unknown. The same CDR3 is also encoded by other DNA sequences in this sample. The data were obtained in a study of cytomegalovirus exposure and HLA in healthy donors. With 60 Vbeta and 13 Jbeta primers, the PCR was carried out. TCRdb's copy holds only in-frame clones and misses some; the assay was immunoSEQ multiplex PCR. The sample holds 93,000 or so clones, around three quarters seen once. Germline V lookup: CDR1 MDHEN, CDR2 SYDVKM. The V end was cut by 2 bases, the J end by 4 bases, with 6 bases between. The CDR3 length is 13 residues. The donors were healthy bone marrow donors. Study-wide results and caveats: A later analysis linked 15,000 to 20,000 TCR beta sequences to HLA alleles at 0.05 false discovery rate. The authors judged a highly shared variant cluster likely a sequencing artifact. Trimming of TCR beta V- and J-genes showed a link, identified in a later analysis, to a missense DCLRE1C variant.

The TCR sequence derives from a man aged 50-59 years in good health and CMV-seropositive. The chain links TRBV28 to TRBJ2-1; no firm D call. The material sequenced was PBMCs. CDR3 in DNA: TGTGCCAGCAGTTTAGGCTCGTACAATGAGCAGTTCTTC. Protein product: CASSLGSYNEQFF.